This T cell receptor (beta chain) is drawn from a study of T cell responses to AZD1222 COVID-19 vaccine (dated by TCRdb to about 2021). The study in broad terms: AZD1222 recipients whose second dose came at about 4 weeks and those whose second dose came at about 12 weeks were combined into one group, since spike-specific TCR depth and breadth did not differ between the two schedules. TCR sequencing was performed for more than 230 trial participants, of whom 200 to 210 were given two doses of AZD1222 and roughly 25 were given two doses of MenACWY control vaccine. Trial participants were enrolled by age into subgroups of 18-55, 56-69 and 70-plus years, and about 150, 27 and 61 TCR-sequenced participants, respectively, were included in these subgroups. Overall study results and their limits: No day 14 peak-response samples were available, so repertoires were characterized only after the peak T cell response. Participants were mostly white British, with more females than males. The authors suggested clonal diversity may have been underestimated. Vaccine-associated CD4 TCRs spanned the whole spike protein, with dominant responses in regions 160-218 and 743-854. Spike-specific TCR breadth and depth rose significantly after two AZD1222 doses compared with day 0 and with MenACWY recipients. The 56-69-year group was small, and its depth increase did not reach significance, likely because of low power. Reportedly, close to half of the unique spike-specific TCRs recognized epitopes lying outside the regions that are mutated in the B.1.351 and B.1.1.7 variants. Conclusions about previously exposed vaccinees were limited because only six AZD1222 recipients were SARS-CoV-2 seropositive at baseline.

The germline V gene (reference sequence) provides CDR1 SEHNR and CDR2 FQNEAQ. V is cut by 6 bases and J by 4 bases, and the space between the germline ends is 18 bases. The CDR3 covers 15 residues, taking in both the cysteine and the phenylalanine. Only the CDR3 region is kept as DNA, spanning 45 bases read in frame from base 1. The CDR3 regions of human TCRbeta chains were subjected to immunosequencing. Concerning the study's data processing: Repertoire TCRs were matched against a reference library of SARS-CoV-2-specific TCRs generated with the MIRA antigen-specificity platform. Breadth was defined as the fraction of unique TCRs that were SARS-CoV-2-associated. Depth was defined as the fraction of total T cells that were SARS-CoV-2-associated. Each spike-specific TCR was assigned to its reactive spike region and to a CD4 or CD8 class using the MIRA data. Log10-transformed breadth and depth values were compared by one-way ANOVA with Sidak's multiple comparisons tests. The source is immuneACCESS, and TCRdb retained only in-frame sequences with V and J called. Part of the clones is not carried over; for the studies checked, unresolved V genes explain less than half of this, and the remainder is unexplained. Clone size and V and J calls were adopted from that table, with D and trimming inferred from the DNA. The sample profile shows roughly 100,000 clones; roughly 87% of them were found once. The top ten constitute about 5% of the sample.

The time point label corresponds to: baseline before first vaccination. The vaccinee samples were drawn from two UK trials, COV001 and COV002, one of which was a single-blind randomized controlled phase 2/3 trial testing AZD1222 (ChAdOx1 nCoV-19) in healthy adults. Trial participant PBMC samples were collected at day 0 and day 28 after the second dose for TCRbeta chain sequencing. About this clone: There is no known antigen for this receptor. Base qualities are missing; no much larger clone stands one base away.

The chain joins TRBV7-9 to TRBJ1-1; TRBD1 is a possible D gene, resting on 5 matching bases. This clonotype was sampled from an adult in good health. This specimen consisted of peripheral blood, obtained on day 0 of AZD1222 vaccination. CDR3 sequence: CASSHPLSGGTEAFF. DNA sequence: TGTGCCAGCAGTCACCCGCTGAGTGGGGGCACTGAAGCTTTCTTT.